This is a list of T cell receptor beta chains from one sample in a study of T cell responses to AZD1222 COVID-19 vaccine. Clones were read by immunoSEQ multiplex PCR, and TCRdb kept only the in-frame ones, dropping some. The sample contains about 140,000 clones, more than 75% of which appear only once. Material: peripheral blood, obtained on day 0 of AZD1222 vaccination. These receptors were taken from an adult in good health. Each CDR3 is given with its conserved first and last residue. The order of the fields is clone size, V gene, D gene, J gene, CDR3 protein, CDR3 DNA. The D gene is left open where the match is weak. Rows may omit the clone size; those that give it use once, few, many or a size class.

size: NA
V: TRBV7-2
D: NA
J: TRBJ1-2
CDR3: CASRTSDTLRGYTF
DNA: TGTGCCAGCCGAACGTCAGATACGCTTAGGGGCTACACCTTC

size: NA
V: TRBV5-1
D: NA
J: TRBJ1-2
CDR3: CASSFQEGELSGNGYTF
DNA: TGCGCCAGCAGCTTTCAGGAAGGGGAACTAAGCGGGAATGGCTACACCTTC

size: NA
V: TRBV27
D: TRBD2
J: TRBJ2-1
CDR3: CASRYQMAGGYNEQFF
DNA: TGTGCCAGCAGGTACCAAATGGCGGGGGGCTACAATGAGCAGTTCTTC

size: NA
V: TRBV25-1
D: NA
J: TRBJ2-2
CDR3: CASSDLRDGNTGELFF
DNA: TGTGCCAGCAGTGACCTCCGGGACGGGAACACCGGGGAGCTGTTTTTT

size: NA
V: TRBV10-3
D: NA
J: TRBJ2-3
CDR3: CAIRGGPGDTQYF
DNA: TGTGCCATCAGGGGCGGCCCGGGGGATACGCAGTATTTT

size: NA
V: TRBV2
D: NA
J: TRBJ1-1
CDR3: CASPSRAGNTEAFF
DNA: TGTGCCAGCCCTTCCAGGGCAGGGAACACTGAAGCTTTCTTT

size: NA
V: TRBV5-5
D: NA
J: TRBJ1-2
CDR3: CASAREANYGYTF
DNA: TGTGCCAGCGCGCGAGAGGCGAACTATGGCTACACCTTC

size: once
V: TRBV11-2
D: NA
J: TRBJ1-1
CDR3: CASSLAGTEAFF
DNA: TGTGCCAGCAGCTTGGCAGGAACTGAAGCTTTCTTT

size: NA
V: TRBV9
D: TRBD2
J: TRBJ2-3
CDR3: CASSPERTSGTDTQYF
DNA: TGTGCCAGCAGCCCAGAGAGGACTAGCGGCACAGATACGCAGTATTTT

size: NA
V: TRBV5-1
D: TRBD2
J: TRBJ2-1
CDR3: CASSLALGGNDEQFF
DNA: TGCGCCAGCAGCTTGGCCCTCGGGGGGAACGATGAGCAGTTCTTC

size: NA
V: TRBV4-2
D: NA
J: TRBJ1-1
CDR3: CASSHTELLNTEAFF
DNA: TGTGCCAGCAGCCACACTGAGTTGTTGAACACTGAAGCTTTCTTT

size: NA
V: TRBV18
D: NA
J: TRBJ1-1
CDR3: CASSTTAGVTEAFF
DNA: TGTGCCAGCTCAACGACTGCAGGGGTGACTGAAGCTTTCTTT

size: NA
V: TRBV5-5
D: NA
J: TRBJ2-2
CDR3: CASSPHSGELFF
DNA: TGTGCCAGCAGCCCGCATTCCGGGGAGCTGTTTTTT

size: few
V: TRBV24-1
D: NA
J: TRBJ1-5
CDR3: CATSVGASGQPQHF
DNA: TGTGCCACCAGTGTTGGGGCGTCGGGTCAGCCCCAGCATTTT

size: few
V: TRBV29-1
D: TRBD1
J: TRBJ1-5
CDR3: CSVPDKTGGNQPQHF
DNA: TGCAGCGTTCCAGACAAGACAGGGGGTAATCAGCCCCAGCATTTT

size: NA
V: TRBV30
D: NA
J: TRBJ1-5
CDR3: CAWSVSGESPQHF
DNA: TGTGCCTGGAGTGTAAGCGGGGAGTCTCCCCAGCATTTT

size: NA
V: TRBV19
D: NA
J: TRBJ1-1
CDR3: CASSIWAGAVNTEAFF
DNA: TGTGCCAGTAGTATTTGGGCAGGGGCTGTCAACACTGAAGCTTTCTTT

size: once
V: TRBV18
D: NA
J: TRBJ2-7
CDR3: CASSPKKGPYEQYF
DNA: TGTGCCAGCTCACCAAAAAAGGGACCCTACGAGCAGTACTTC

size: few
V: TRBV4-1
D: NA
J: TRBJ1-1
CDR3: CASSTDGDTEAFF
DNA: TGCGCCAGCAGCACAGACGGGGACACTGAAGCTTTCTTT

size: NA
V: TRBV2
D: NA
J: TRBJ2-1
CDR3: CASSAQEQFF
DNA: TGTGCCAGCAGCGCACAGGAGCAGTTCTTC

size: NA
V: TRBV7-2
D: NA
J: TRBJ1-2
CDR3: CASSPRPGANYGYTF
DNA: TGTGCCAGCAGCCCACGGCCTGGGGCTAACTATGGCTACACCTTC

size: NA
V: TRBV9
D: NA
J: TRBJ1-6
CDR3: CASSVADQAALRSPLHF
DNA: TGTGCCAGCAGCGTAGCTGACCAGGCAGCTCTTCGATCACCCCTCCACTTT

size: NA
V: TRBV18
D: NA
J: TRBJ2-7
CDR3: CASSPNRAEQYF
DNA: TGTGCCAGCTCACCTAACAGGGCTGAGCAGTACTTC

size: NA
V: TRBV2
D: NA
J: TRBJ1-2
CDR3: CASRTGQNYGYTF
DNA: TGTGCCAGCAGGACCGGTCAGAACTATGGCTACACCTTC

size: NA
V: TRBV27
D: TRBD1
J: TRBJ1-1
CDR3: CASSAIQGVEAFF
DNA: TGTGCCAGCAGTGCCATACAGGGGGTGGAGGCTTTCTTT

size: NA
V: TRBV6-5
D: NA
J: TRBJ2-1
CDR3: CASSFDGWMGNEQFF
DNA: TGTGCCAGCAGTTTTGACGGATGGATGGGTAATGAGCAGTTCTTC

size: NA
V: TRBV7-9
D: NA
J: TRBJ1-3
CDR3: CASSLGSYLQVSGNTIYF
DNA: TGTGCCAGCAGCTTAGGGTCTTACCTACAGGTCTCTGGAAACACCATATATTTT

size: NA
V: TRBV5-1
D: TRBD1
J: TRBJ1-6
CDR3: CASSFGQGGTSSPLHF
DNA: TGCGCCAGCAGCTTTGGACAGGGGGGAACCTCTTCGCCCCTCCACTTT

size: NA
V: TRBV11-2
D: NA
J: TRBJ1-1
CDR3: CASSLDSFITEAFF
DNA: TGTGCCAGCAGCTTGGACAGTTTCATCACTGAAGCTTTCTTT

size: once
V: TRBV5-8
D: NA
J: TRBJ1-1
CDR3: CASSARRTNTEAFF
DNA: TGTGCCAGCAGTGCTCGACGAACGAACACTGAAGCTTTCTTT

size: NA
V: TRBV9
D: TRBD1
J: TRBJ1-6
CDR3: CASSVGGQVDSPLHF
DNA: TGTGCCAGCAGCGTAGGTGGACAGGTTGATTCACCCCTCCACTTT

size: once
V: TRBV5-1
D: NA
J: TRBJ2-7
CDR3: CASRSDNSYEQYF
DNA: TGCGCCAGCAGATCGGACAACTCCTACGAGCAGTACTTC

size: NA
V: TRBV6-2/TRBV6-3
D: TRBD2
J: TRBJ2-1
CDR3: CASSRPPNRAGAISSYNEQFF
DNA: TGTGCCAGCAGCCGCCCCCCGAATCGAGCGGGGGCGATTAGCTCCTACAATGAGCAGTTCTTC

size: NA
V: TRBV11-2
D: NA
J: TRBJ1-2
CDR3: CASSPGGARLSGYTF
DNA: TGTGCCAGCAGCCCCGGTGGGGCCAGGCTTAGTGGCTACACCTTC